The clone carrying this T cell receptor beta chain was counted only a few times. Germline-derived CDR1 and CDR2 are SGHTA and FQGTGA. The length of the CDR3 is 13 residues. Trimming stripped 2 bases from V and 7 bases from J, with 11 bases between. This record comes from a study of technical replicates of blood from a few donors. Assay: immunoSEQ multiplex PCR; the TCRdb copy retains only in-frame clones and omits some. The repertoire includes 90,000 to 100,000 clones, approximately 95% of them detected once, and about 0.3% sits in the top ten. The chain has TRBV7-3 and TRBJ1-1, with a weak D call TRBD1 (5 bases). The sequenced material came from T cells isolated from PBMCs. This TCR was sampled from a human donor in good health. In DNA, the CDR3 is TGTGCCAGCAGCTTAGACGGACAAGGTGAAGCTTTCTTT. Translating gives CASSLDGQGEAFF.